The 12 T cell receptor beta chains in this list originate from one sample, sequenced in a study of cytomegalovirus exposure and HLA in healthy donors. Researchers ran the PCR with 60 Vbeta and 13 Jbeta primers. Data came from immunoSEQ multiplex PCR; TCRdb stores just in-frame clones and leaves some out. The sample consists of 90,000 to 110,000 clones, approximately 82% of them appearing once. What was sequenced was PBMCs. All receptors derive from a man aged 35 to 55 in good health and CMV-seropositive.

This rearrangement joins TRBV30 to TRBJ1-2; 10 bases fit TRBD1. Germline V gene lookup returns CDR1 GTSNPN and CDR2 SVGIG (reference sequence). V lost 7 bases, J lost 6 bases, and 8 bases stayed unmatched. The length of the CDR3 is 13 residues. The CDR3 reads CAFCFGTGDGYTF. CDR3 coding DNA: TGTGCCTTTTGCTTCGGGACAGGGGATGGCTACACCTTC.

The genes are TRBV19 and TRBJ2-3; no clear D gene. The V gene's germline CDR1 is LNHDA and CDR2 SQIVND (reference sequence). V was shortened by 6 bases and J by 0 bases, with 10 bases between the two germline ends. The CDR3 covers 14 residues. The CDR3 sequence: CASSTSWSTDTQYF. CDR3 nucleotide sequence: TGTGCCAGTAGCACGAGCTGGAGCACAGATACGCAGTATTTT.

J is TRBJ2-2 and V is TRBV18, with 7 bases fitting TRBD1. After removal of 4 bases from V and 0 bases from J, the junction contained 5 bases not matched to a gene. The CDR3 extends over 16 amino acids. Germline V gene sequence: CDR1 KGHSH, CDR2 LQKENI. The CDR3 loop is CASSRDRDANTGELFF. CDR3 coding DNA: TGTGCCAGCTCACGGGACAGAGACGCGAACACCGGGGAGCTGTTTTTT.

As concerns this clone: One end of the junction does not line up with germline, which may come from a read error. The CDR3 DNA sequence: TGTGCCAGCAGTGTGGCAAGGACAGGAGCCGGGCGGCCCAAAAACAGTCAGTACTTC. Translation gives CASSVARTGAGRPKNSQYF. V gene TRBV6-1 combines with J gene TRBJ2-4; 7 bases are a match to TRBD1. The CDR3 runs 19 residues. Germline loops: CDR1 MNHNS, CDR2 SASEGT.

This clone was seen only a few times. The CDR3 DNA is TGTGCCAGCATCGACGGAGGGAGGGACACCGGGGAGCTGTTTTTT. Translation: CASIDGGRDTGELFF. This chain links TRBV6-5 with TRBJ2-2; TRBD2 matches at 7 bases. CDR1 and CDR2 (germline): MNHEY, SVGAGI. The CDR3 is 15 residues long. The junction had 8 bases not matched to a gene; V was cut back by 7 bases and J by 3 bases.

The chain combines TRBV5-8 with TRBJ2-1; 12 bases are a match to TRBD2. The CDR3 is 15 residues long. V trimming: 3 bases; J trimming: 5 bases; junction bases outside the gene matches: 3. CDR1 and CDR2 from the germline V gene are SGHTS and YDEGEE. The CDR3 coding sequence is TGTGCCAGCAGCTCGGGACTAGCGGGCCACAATGAGCAGTTCTTC. It encodes CASSSGLAGHNEQFF.

In its sample, this clone was seen once. The gene calls are TRBV7-9 and TRBJ1-1; D not resolved. The V end lost 1 base, the J end lost 5 bases, and 8 bases lay between the germline ends. CDR3 size: 13 residues. Germline CDR1 and CDR2: SEHNR and FQNEAQ (reference sequence). CDR3 loop: CASSLEWQTEAFF. CDR3 nucleotide sequence: TGTGCCAGCAGCTTAGAGTGGCAAACTGAAGCTTTCTTT.

The chain combines TRBV9 with TRBJ2-2; 7 positions match TRBD2. Germline V gene lookup returns CDR1 SGDLS and CDR2 YYNGEE. CDR3 length equals 17 residues. The ends lost 2 bases at V and 1 base at J; junction bases unmatched: 8. CDR3 region: CASSVASGALNTGELFF. DNA for the CDR3: TGTGCCAGCAGCGTTGCCAGCGGGGCTTTGAACACCGGGGAGCTGTTTTTT.

The chain has TRBV7-9 and TRBJ2-7; 7 bases map to TRBD2. Germline-derived CDR1 and CDR2 are SEHNR and FQNEAQ (reference sequence). Germline trimming cut 2 bases from V and 5 bases from J; bases unmatched to any gene: 3. This CDR3 has 13 amino acids. The chain's CDR3 is CASSLYGGNEQYF. The CDR3 region has the DNA TGTGCCAGCAGCTTATACGGGGGGAACGAGCAGTACTTC.

The CDR3 nucleotides are TGTGCTAGTGGTTCTGGGAGGCCGCAAGAGACCCAGTACTTC. It encodes CASGSGRPQETQYF. J is TRBJ2-5 and V is TRBV12-5; perhaps TRBD2 as D (6 bases). The CDR3 is made up of 14 amino acids. With 4 bases removed from V and 2 bases from J, the gap between germline ends came to 11 bases. Germline V CDR1 and CDR2: LGHNT, FRNRAP.

The chain links TRBV7-6 to TRBJ2-1; 8 positions agree with TRBD2. The CDR3 totals 16 residues. V shed 3 bases and J 0 bases; nucleotides not matched to a gene: 4. CDR1 is SGHVS and CDR2 is FNYEAQ in the germline V gene. Here the CDR3 reads CASSLFSGSSYNEQFF. The CDR3 coding sequence is TGTGCCAGCAGCTTGTTCAGCGGGAGCTCCTACAATGAGCAGTTCTTC.

The V call is TRBV7-2, the J call TRBJ2-1, with 7 positions matching TRBD2. This CDR3 region has 14 residues. Trimming took 5 bases from V and 2 from J; bases not matched to a gene: 3. Per the germline V gene, CDR1 is SGHTA and CDR2 is FQGNSA. The CDR3 sequence: CASSRGETYNEQFF. The DNA of the CDR3 is TGTGCCAGCAGCCGGGGGGAGACCTACAATGAGCAGTTCTTC.